The sequence of this T cell receptor (beta chain) was determined in a study of cytomegalovirus exposure and HLA in healthy donors. Overall study context: The study's early data release held some 85 million unique TCRs from HLA-typed donors. Ancestry clustering placed around 80% of some 400 genotyped donors in the Caucasian-associated cluster.

This clone came up once. Its antigen remains unidentified. The study's findings and limits: Near-uniform donor sequencing depth was presumed by presence/absence analyses.

With 8 bases removed from V and 6 bases from J, the gap between germline ends came to 26 bases. The CDR3 has 16 amino acids. Germline-derived CDR1 and CDR2 are MDHEN and SYDVKM. PCR involved 60 Vbeta and 13 Jbeta primers. Assay: immunoSEQ multiplex PCR; the TCRdb copy retains only in-frame clones and omits some. In the table there are roughly 80,000 clones, roughly 79% of which are singletons. Despite likely unrecorded immune exposures, the donors were nominally healthy at the time of sampling. The clonotype was recovered from a woman aged 25 to 39 in good health and CMV-seronegative. The sequencing sample was made of PBMCs. The V and J genes are TRBV28 and TRBJ2-7; a weak D match, TRBD1 (5 bases). As DNA, the CDR3 is TGTGCCAGCTCCCCTGTACCCCGTCGCCCAAGGGGCGAGCAGTACTTC. This translates into CASSPVPRRPRGEQYF.